This T cell receptor (beta chain) was obtained from a study of immune evolution from preneoplasia to lung adenocarcinoma. The ends were cut back, 7 bases at V and 4 bases at J, with 10 bases in the middle. The CDR3 sequence is 12 residues long. Germline-derived CDR1 and CDR2 are MNHNY and SVGAGI (reference sequence). Method: immunoSEQ multiplex PCR; TCRdb's copy keeps in-frame clones and lacks some. The table records about 9,000 clones, roughly 88% of them present only once. This chain connects TRBV6-6 to TRBJ1-1, with D maybe TRBD1 (6 bases). The clonotype was recovered from a person aged 70 to 85 with lung adenocarcinoma. The specimen was FFPE minimally invasive lung adenocarcinoma tissue. The CDR3 loop is CASTSRGTEAFF. DNA for the CDR3: TGTGCCAGCACGAGCAGGGGCACTGAAGCTTTCTTT.